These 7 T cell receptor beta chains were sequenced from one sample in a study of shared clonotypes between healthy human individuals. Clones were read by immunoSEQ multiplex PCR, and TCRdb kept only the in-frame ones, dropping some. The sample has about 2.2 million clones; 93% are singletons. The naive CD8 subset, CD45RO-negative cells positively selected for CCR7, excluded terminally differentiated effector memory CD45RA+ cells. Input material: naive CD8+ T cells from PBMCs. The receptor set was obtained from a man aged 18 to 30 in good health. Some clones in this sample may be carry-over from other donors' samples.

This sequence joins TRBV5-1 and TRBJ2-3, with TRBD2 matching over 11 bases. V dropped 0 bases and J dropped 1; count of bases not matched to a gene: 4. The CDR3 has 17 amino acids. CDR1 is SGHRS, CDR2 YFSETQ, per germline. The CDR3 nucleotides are TGCGCCAGCAGCTTGGTGTCGACTAGCGGGGGCACAGATACGCAGTATTTT. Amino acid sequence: CASSLVSTSGGTDTQYF. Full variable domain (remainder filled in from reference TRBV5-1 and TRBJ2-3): KAGVTQTPRYLIKTRGQQVTLSCSPISGHRSVSWYQQTPGQGLQFLFEYFSETQRNKGNFPGRFSGRQFSNSRSEMNVSTLELGDSALYLCASSLVSTSGGTDTQYFGPGTRLTVL.

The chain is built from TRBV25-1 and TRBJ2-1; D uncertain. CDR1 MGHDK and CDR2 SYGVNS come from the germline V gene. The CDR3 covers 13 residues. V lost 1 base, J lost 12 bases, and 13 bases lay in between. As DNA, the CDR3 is TGTGCCAGCAGTGAATTAGCAGGCTCAACGCAGTTCTTC. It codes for CASSELAGSTQFF.

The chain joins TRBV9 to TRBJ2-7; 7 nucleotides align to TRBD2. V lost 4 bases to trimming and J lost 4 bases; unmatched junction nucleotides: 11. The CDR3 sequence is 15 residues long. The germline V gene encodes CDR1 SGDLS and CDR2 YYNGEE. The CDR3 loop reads CASSPQYGRSYEQYF. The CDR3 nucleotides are TGTGCCAGCAGCCCCCAGTACGGGAGGTCTTACGAGCAGTACTTC.

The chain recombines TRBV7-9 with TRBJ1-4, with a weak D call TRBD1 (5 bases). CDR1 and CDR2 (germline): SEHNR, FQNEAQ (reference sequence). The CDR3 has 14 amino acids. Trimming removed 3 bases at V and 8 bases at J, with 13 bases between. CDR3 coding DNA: TGTGCCAGCAGCTTGGGGGTATTAGAAGAAAAACTGTTTTTT. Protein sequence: CASSLGVLEEKLFF.

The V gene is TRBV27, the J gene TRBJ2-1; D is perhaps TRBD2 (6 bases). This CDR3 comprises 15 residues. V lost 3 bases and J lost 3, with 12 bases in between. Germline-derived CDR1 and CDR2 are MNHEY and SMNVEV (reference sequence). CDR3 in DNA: TGTGCCAGCAGTTTTGGGGGACTGTACTACAATGAGCAGTTCTTC. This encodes CASSFGGLYYNEQFF.

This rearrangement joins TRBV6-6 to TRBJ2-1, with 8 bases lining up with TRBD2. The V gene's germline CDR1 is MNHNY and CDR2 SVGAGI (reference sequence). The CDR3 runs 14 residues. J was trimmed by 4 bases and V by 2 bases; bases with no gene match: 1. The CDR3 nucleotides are TGTGCCAGCAGTTACACTAGCGGATACAATGAGCAGTTCTTC. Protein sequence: CASSYTSGYNEQFF.

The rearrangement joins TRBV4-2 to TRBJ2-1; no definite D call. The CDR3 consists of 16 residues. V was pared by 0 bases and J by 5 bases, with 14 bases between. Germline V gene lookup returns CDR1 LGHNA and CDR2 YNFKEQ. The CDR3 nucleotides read TGTGCCAGCAGCCAAGAAGCCCCCCTCGCGGACAATGAGCAGTTCTTC. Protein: CASSQEAPLADNEQFF.